Listed below are T cell receptor beta chains from one sample, sequenced in a study of identical twins. In TCRdb, the 5' RACE reads were re-called with MiXCR into one record per CDR3 protein. Among about 890,000 distinct CDR3 sequences listed, more than 9% were seen once. Another study also made use of these data, one on yellow fever vaccine responses in identical twins.

Sample: PBMCs. These receptors were taken from a woman aged 18-30 years in good health. Both conserved end residues are part of each CDR3. A D gene is named only where the DNA matches it firmly.

>TRBD2|18|TRBJ2-2|TRBV28
CASSPPARLAANTGELFF
>.|13|TRBJ2-3|TRBV6-2/TRBV6-3
CASRDHSTDTQYF
>.|15|TRBJ2-4|TRBV5-1
CASSRADLAKNIQYF
>.|19|TRBJ2-5|TRBV24-1
CATSDHPKGWVEEQETQYF
>TRBD2|15|TRBJ2-1|TRBV5-1
CASSMLAGDYNEQFF
>TRBD2|17|TRBJ2-3|TRBV12-5
CASGSAGSGSYPDTQYF
>.|15|TRBJ2-7|TRBV7-9
CASSLVESPEAEQYF
>TRBD1|19|TRBJ2-6|TRBV19
CASSIVWATGVSGANVLTF
>TRBD1|14|TRBJ2-7|TRBV5-1
CASSLADRGPEQYF
>.|14|TRBJ2-1|TRBV6-1
CASSLIGEYNEQFF
>.|13|TRBJ2-6|TRBV7-6
CASSLHPEGVLTF
>.|19|TRBJ2-3|TRBV10-1
CASSESKGPARDFPDTQYF
>.|14|TRBJ2-1|TRBV12-3/TRBV12-4
CASSQQGSYNEQFF
>.|14|TRBJ2-1|TRBV15
CATSYLQGYNEQFF
>.|13|TRBJ2-4|TRBV10-3
CAISELGKNIQYF
>.|12|TRBJ1-5|TRBV12-3/TRBV12-4
CASSSAGQPQHF
>TRBD2|15|TRBJ2-3|TRBV4-1
CASSQGLAGADTQYF
>.|13|TRBJ2-5|TRBV3-1
CASHFVGEETQYF
>.|16|TRBJ1-1|TRBV2
CASSEAMGTQYTEAFF
>.|10|TRBJ2-1|TRBV29-1
CSAAYNEQFF
>.|16|TRBJ2-7|TRBV12-3/TRBV12-4
CASSLLPQGPSYEQYF
>.|16|TRBJ2-3|TRBV12-3/TRBV12-4
CASSFGGSWSTDTQYF
>TRBD2|17|TRBJ2-1|TRBV27
CASSFLTSGGAANEQFF
>TRBD2|16|TRBJ2-1|TRBV10-3
CAISPSSGRAGNEQFF
>TRBD1|16|TRBJ2-5|TRBV7-9
CASSSSDRTYQETQYF
>.|13|TRBJ1-5|TRBV20-1
CSAPRGGNQPQHF
>.|13|TRBJ2-2|TRBV6-1
CASSEKNTGELFF
>.|15|TRBJ2-7|TRBV12-3/TRBV12-4
CASSPPRSGVHEQYF
>.|13|TRBJ1-2|TRBV20-1
CSAPVGEIYGYTF
>TRBD2|16|TRBJ2-2|TRBV28
CASRGGFAGPTGELFF
>TRBD2|15|TRBJ2-7|TRBV11-3
CASGPRTSGFFEQYF
>.|15|TRBJ2-7|TRBV6-5
CASSYSLRGSYEQYF
>TRBD2|14|TRBJ2-5|TRBV12-3/TRBV12-4
CASSFGLAGKTQYF
>TRBD2|13|TRBJ2-1|TRBV11-1
CASSSGLNNEQFF
>.|16|TRBJ2-5|TRBV14
CASSPHPGKLQETQYF
>TRBD2|17|TRBJ2-3|TRBV5-1
CASSYSGTSGDTDTQYF
>.|15|TRBJ2-3|TRBV5-1
CASSLLGRRGDTQYF
>.|14|TRBJ1-4|TRBV18
CASSPSLANEKLFF
>.|15|TRBJ2-3|TRBV29-1
CSTSLTGLGTDTQYF
>.|13|TRBJ2-7|TRBV4-2
CASSWDFSYEQYF
>TRBD1|15|TRBJ2-3|TRBV7-6
CASSPNRAGGDTQYF
>TRBD1|15|TRBJ2-2|TRBV5-6
CASSLEGGYTGELFF
>TRBD2|15|TRBJ2-5|TRBV5-6
CASSQTSGGRETQYF
>.|13|TRBJ2-5|TRBV9
CASSATGWETQYF
>.|13|TRBJ2-3|TRBV20-1
CSAEGGMRDTQYF
>TRBD1|13|TRBJ1-2|TRBV7-9
CASSPSGTGDYTF
>TRBD2|15|TRBJ2-7|TRBV7-8
CASSFPSGMGYEQYF
>.|15|TRBJ2-1|TRBV12-3/TRBV12-4
CASRRASPWGDEQFF